Shown below are 20 T cell receptor beta chains from a single sample sequenced in a study of early T cells in non-severe SARS-CoV-2 infection. One entry per CDR3 protein results from TCRdb running MiXCR on the 5' RACE reads. The sample includes around 70,000 distinct CDR3 sequences, less than 15% of them seen just once. Sequencing used whole blood. The source of these receptors is an adult who was a healthcare worker with PCR-confirmed SARS-CoV-2 infection or an uninfected control (not recorded which).

The table lists this clonotype with many counts. The chain combines TRBV12-3 or TRBV12-4 with TRBJ1-1; TRBD1 matches at 7 bases. V lost 3 bases to trimming and J lost 7 bases; unmatched junction nucleotides: 14. The CDR3 runs to 16 residues. CDR3 nucleotides: TGTGCCAGCAGTTTGACAGGGACCGAATTTTATCTTGAAGCTTTCTTT. Encoded protein: CASSLTGTEFYLEAFF.

This clonotype was seen many times. CDR3 residues: CSVEQETQYF. The CDR3 DNA reads as TGCAGCGTTGAACAAGAGACCCAGTACTTC. The chain carries TRBV29-1 and TRBJ2-5; D remains unclear. The CDR3 runs to 10 residues. V lost 2 bases, J lost 2 bases, and 0 bases lay in between. Germline-derived CDR1 and CDR2 are SQVTM and ANQGSEA. The full variable domain, completed using reference TRBV29-1 and TRBJ2-5, is SAVISQKPSRDICQRGTSLTIQCQVDSQVTMMFWYRQQPGQSLTLIATANQGSEATYESGFVIDKFPISRPNLTFSTLTVSNMSPEDSSIYLCSVEQETQYFGPGTRLLVL.

V usage is TRBV6-6 and J usage is TRBJ2-7; TRBD1 aligns across 10 bases. This CDR3 has 15 residues. After removal of 0 bases from V and 4 bases from J, the junction contained 3 bases not matched to a gene. Germline CDR1 is MNHNY and CDR2 is SVGAGI (reference sequence). The CDR3 region has the DNA TGTGCCAGCAGTTACTCTTGGGACAGGGGTTACGAGCAGTACTTC. Protein sequence: CASSYSWDRGYEQYF.

This clonotype was detected many times. The J gene is TRBJ2-6, the V gene TRBV14, with D maybe TRBD1 (6 bases). Germline values: CDR1 SGHDN, CDR2 FVKESK. The CDR3 is 16 residues long. Trimming removed 7 bases at V and 2 bases at J, with 15 bases between. Here the CDR3 DNA reads TGTGCCAGCACTTCACAGGGACCTGCTGGGGCCAACGTCCTGACTTTC. Amino acids: CASTSQGPAGANVLTF.

This clonotype has a count of ten or more. The chain employs TRBV5-6 and TRBJ2-5; the D gene could be TRBD1 or TRBD2 (6 bases each). Trimming stripped 5 bases from V and 5 bases from J, with 19 bases between. Germline V CDR1 and CDR2: SGHDT, YYEEEE. The CDR3 runs 15 residues. The CDR3 sequence: CASSDLRGVKETQYF. Written as DNA, the CDR3 is TGTGCCAGCAGTGACTTGAGGGGGGTAAAGGAGACCCAGTACTTC.

The CDR3 is CSAHAGADEQFF. For the CDR3, the DNA is TGCAGTGCCCATGCGGGAGCGGATGAGCAGTTCTTC. The rearrangement uses TRBV20-1 and TRBJ2-1; 7 bases agree with TRBD2. J lost 8 bases, V lost 6 bases, and 7 bases had no gene match. CDR3 size: 12 residues. CDR1 is DFQATT, CDR2 SNEGSKA, per germline (reference sequence).

The chain uses TRBV7-2 and TRBJ2-7; D remains unclear. CDR1 is SGHTA, CDR2 FQGNSA, per germline. Trimming shortened V by 4 bases and J by 3 bases, and 10 bases separated the two germline ends. The CDR3 has 13 residues. In DNA, the CDR3 is TGTGCCAGCAGCTACAGTAGGGACTACGAGCAGTACTTC. This encodes CASSYSRDYEQYF.

In this sample, this clonotype turned up a few times. The chain employs TRBV29-1 and TRBJ2-3; D unclear. The V gene's germline CDR1 is SQVTM and CDR2 ANQGSEA. Trimming left V 2 bases short and J 1 base short, with 10 bases between. CDR3 size: 14 residues. The CDR3 sequence is CSVEPGTGTDTQYF. CDR3 nucleotides: TGCAGCGTTGAACCGGGCACAGGCACAGATACGCAGTATTTT.

This clonotype turned up a few times. CDR3 bases: TGTGCCAGCAGCCCAACCAGGGGACGGGACACAGATACGCAGTATTTT. Its protein is CASSPTRGRDTDTQYF. The gene calls are TRBV11-2 and TRBJ2-3; tentative D call: TRBD1 (6 bases). Trimming shortened V by 5 bases and J by 2 bases, and 17 bases separated the two germline ends. Germline V gives CDR1 SGHAT, CDR2 FQNNGV. The CDR3 runs to 16 residues.

The chain combines TRBV9 with TRBJ1-3, with 9 bases aligning to TRBD1. CDR1 is SGDLS and CDR2 is YYNGEE in the germline V gene. Trimming cost V 4 bases and J 0 bases; bases outside gene matches: 8. This CDR3 region has 17 residues. The DNA for the CDR3 is TGTGCCAGCAGCTTTAGACAGGGGGAATTCTCTGGAAACACCATATATTTT. This gives the protein CASSFRQGEFSGNTIYF.

The chain joins TRBV4-2 to TRBJ2-5; no reliable D call. CDR3 length: 13 amino acids. The V end lost 0 bases, the J end lost 4 bases, and 6 bases lay between the germline ends. The V gene's germline CDR1 is LGHNA and CDR2 YNFKEQ. In DNA, the CDR3 is TGTGCCAGCAGCCAAGATAGGAGAGAGACCCAGTACTTC. This translates into CASSQDRRETQYF.

The V and J genes are TRBV6-2 or TRBV6-3 and TRBJ2-7, with 8 bases matching TRBD1. Trimming at V came to 0 bases and at J to 0 bases, leaving 4 bases not matched to a gene. The CDR3 totals 16 residues. The germline CDR1 and CDR2 sequences are MNHEY and SVGEGT. CDR3 amino acids: CASSYSPQGVSYEQYF. The CDR3 DNA follows: TGTGCCAGCAGTTACTCGCCACAGGGGGTCTCCTACGAGCAGTACTTC.

This sequence joins TRBV6-1 and TRBJ1-1; 8 bases fit TRBD1. The junction had 3 bases not matched to a gene; V was cut back by 2 bases and J by 1 base. Germline V gene lookup returns CDR1 MNHNS and CDR2 SASEGT. The CDR3 totals 15 residues. In DNA, the CDR3 is TGTGCCAGCAGTGAAAGGGGGACAGGGAACACTGAAGCTTTCTTT. Translated, it gives CASSERGTGNTEAFF.

This clonotype was seen at least ten times. The V call is TRBV10-3, the J call TRBJ2-7, with D hard to call. Trimming removed 4 bases from V and 2 bases from J, with 12 bases in between. Germline loops: CDR1 ENHRY, CDR2 SYGVKD. The CDR3 length is 14 residues. The CDR3 nucleotides read TGTGCCATCAGTGGCTTGGCTTCCGCCTACGAGCAGTACTTC. It specifies CAISGLASAYEQYF.

This clonotype showed up many times. The V and J genes are TRBV11-2 and TRBJ1-1; D is unclear. Germline CDR1 is SGHAT and CDR2 is FQNNGV. V dropped 5 bases and J dropped 8 bases, with 18 bases sitting between them. The CDR3 totals 14 residues. For the CDR3, the DNA is TGTGCCAGCAGCCCTGTTCAGGATCCAAAAGAAGCTTTCTTT. It translates to CASSPVQDPKEAFF. Variable domain in full (rest from reference TRBV11-2 and TRBJ1-1): EAGVAQSPRYKIIEKRQSVAFWCNPISGHATLYWYQQILGQGPKLLIQFQNNGVVDDSQLPKDRFSAERLKGVDSTLKIQPAKLEDSAVYLCASSPVQDPKEAFFGQGTRLTVV.

The rearrangement links TRBV11-2 to TRBJ2-5, with D unresolved. Trimming took 5 bases from V and 5 from J, leaving 12 bases between them. Germline loops: CDR1 SGHAT, CDR2 FQNNGV. The CDR3 has 13 residues. The CDR3 coding sequence is TGTGCCAGCAGCCTCAAATCGAGGGAGACCCAGTACTTC. The encoded protein is CASSLKSRETQYF.

This chain joins TRBV20-1 and TRBJ2-3, with D possibly matching TRBD1 (6 bases). Per the germline V gene, CDR1 is DFQATT and CDR2 is SNEGSKA (reference sequence). This CDR3 is 14 amino acids long. V shed 3 bases and J shed 2 bases, with 12 bases lying between them. The CDR3, as DNA: TGCAGTGCTAGCCTTAGGACAGCCACAGATACGCAGTATTTT. Encoded protein: CSASLRTATDTQYF.

There are many counts of this clonotype. V gene TRBV5-1 combines with J gene TRBJ1-1; D gene unclear. Trimming took off 3 bases at V and 10 bases at J, with 19 bases between the two ends. The CDR3 is 14 amino acids. CDR1 is SGHRS, CDR2 YFSETQ, per germline. CDR3 sequence (DNA): TGCGCCAGCAGCTCCCCGGGCCAAACGAGCTCAGCTTTCTTT. It specifies CASSSPGQTSSAFF.

Within the sample, this clonotype is medium-sized (0.01 to 0.1%). V usage is TRBV29-1 and J usage is TRBJ2-2, with 10 bases lining up with TRBD1. The CDR3 length is 15 residues. Trimming took 4 bases from V and 4 from J; bases not matched to a gene: 6. Germline assignment: CDR1 SQVTM and CDR2 ANQGSEA. CDR3: CSVVSGTGVTGELFF. In nucleotides, the CDR3 is TGCAGCGTTGTATCCGGGACAGGGGTCACCGGGGAGCTGTTTTTT.

The table lists this clonotype with many counts. The chain combines TRBV27 with TRBJ1-1; D uncertain. CDR1 and CDR2 from the germline V gene are MNHEY and SMNVEV (reference sequence). Trimming took off 8 bases at V and 1 base at J, with 14 bases between the two ends. The CDR3 loop spans 14 amino acids. The CDR3 sequence: CASLQTPKNTEAFF. CDR3 in DNA: TGTGCCAGCCTCCAGACCCCAAAGAACACTGAAGCTTTCTTT.